The T cell receptor beta chain under discussion was sequenced for a study of CXCR3-negative and CXCR3-positive naive CD8 T cells. Overall study context: Per-library TRB read counts averaged about 1.5 +/- 0.3 million, adding up to some 130 million in total.

The authors made the TRB cDNA libraries by 5' RACE using UMI labels. TCRdb reprocessed the 5' RACE reads and keeps a single row for each CDR3 protein, giving no DNA. This sample contains 140,000 to 150,000 distinct CDR3 sequences. Germline CDR1 and CDR2: SGHDN and FVKESK. The CDR3 is 15 amino acids. As regards this clonotype: The antigen remains unidentified.

Findings and caveats of the study: Researchers report that CXCR3-positive naive cells carry more hydrophobic TRB CDR3s than CXCR3-negative naive cells.

This sequence was found in a human donor in good health. Some clones in this sample may be carry-over from other donors' samples. The chain has TRBV14 and TRBJ1-2. Specimen: naive CXCR3+ CD8+ T cells from blood. Subset defined: CD45RO-CCR7+CD27+CD95- naive CD8+ T cells expressing CXCR3 (TNR3+). Here the CDR3 reads CASSQDPWTLYGYTF.